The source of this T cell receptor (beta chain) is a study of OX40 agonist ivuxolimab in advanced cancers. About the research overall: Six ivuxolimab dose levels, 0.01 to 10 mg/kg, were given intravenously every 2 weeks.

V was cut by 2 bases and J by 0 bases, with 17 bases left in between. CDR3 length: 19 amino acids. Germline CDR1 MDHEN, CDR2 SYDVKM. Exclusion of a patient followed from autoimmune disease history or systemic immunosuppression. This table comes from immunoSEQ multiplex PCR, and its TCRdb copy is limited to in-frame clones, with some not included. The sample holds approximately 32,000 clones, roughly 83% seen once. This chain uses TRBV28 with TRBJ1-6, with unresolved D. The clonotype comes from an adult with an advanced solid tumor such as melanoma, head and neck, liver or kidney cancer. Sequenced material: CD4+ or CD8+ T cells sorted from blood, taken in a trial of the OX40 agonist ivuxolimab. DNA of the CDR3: TGTGCCAGCAGTTTACGGAAGGACGTTTGGAGCTCCTATAATTCACCCCTCCACTTT. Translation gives CASSLRKDVWSSYNSPLHF.